This T cell receptor (beta chain) emerged from a study of blood T cell repertoires in COVID-19. About the research overall: From the United States, Italy and Spain came samples of acute and convalescent COVID-19. T cells, B-cell-depleted T cells, or PBMCs provided the cDNA or gDNA that served as material.

V dropped 0 bases and J dropped 2; count of bases not matched to a gene: 8. CDR1 is SGHTS and CDR2 is YDEGEE in the germline V gene. The CDR3 is 17 residues long. As handled by the study authors: Amplified reference gene primers provided the basis for estimating nucleated cell counts. Some clones are missing from TCRdb's copy, which holds only in-frame ones; the method was immunoSEQ multiplex PCR. The V and J calls and the clone size are those of that table, but D and trimming were determined from the DNA. The table has about 160,000 clones, 90% seen once. The V call is TRBV5-8, the J call TRBJ2-3, with TRBD1 matching over 8 bases. Sequenced input: peripheral blood. The sequence was obtained from a man aged 45-65 years with acute or convalescent COVID-19. The CDR3 sequence is CASSLGRGTGVTDTQYF. The CDR3 coding sequence is TGTGCCAGCAGCTTGGGACGGGGGACAGGAGTCACAGATACGCAGTATTTT. The full variable domain, in which reference TRBV5-8 and TRBJ2-3 provide the parts outside the CDR3, is EAGVTQSPTHLIKTRGQQATLRCSPISGHTSVYWYQQALGLGLQFLLWYDEGEERNRGNFPPRFSGRQFPNYSSELNVNALELEDSALYLCASSLGRGTGVTDTQYFGPGTRLTVL.